This T cell receptor (beta chain) was identified in a study of OX40 agonist ivuxolimab in advanced cancers. As for the study in general: Patients were infused with ivuxolimab every 2 weeks at 0.01 to 10 mg/kg. Age averaged about 62 years (range roughly 23 to 90), and roughly 80% were male.

Libraries were prepared by immunoSEQ multiplex PCR; TCRdb keeps only in-frame clonotypes and omits some of them. This sample carries about 84,000 clones, approximately 89% of them seen once, and the ten largest clones take more than 0.15%. Notes on this clone: Its antigen is currently unknown.

Study-level results: Clonal expansion by week 6 occurred in CD4+ and CD8+ blood T cells (at 0.1 to 3.0 mg/kg).

This specimen consisted of CD4+ or CD8+ T cells sorted from blood, obtained in a trial of the OX40 agonist ivuxolimab. The sequence was collected from an adult with an advanced solid tumor such as melanoma, head and neck, liver or kidney cancer.

The CDR3 DNA reads TGTGCCAGCAGTGAAACAGGGGTCCCTGGGGCCAACGTCCTGACTTTC. This translates into CASSETGVPGANVLTF. The chain recombines TRBV6-1 with TRBJ2-6, with 7 bases fitting TRBD1. The CDR3 spans 16 residues. Germline V gene lookup returns CDR1 MNHNS and CDR2 SASEGT. V dropped 2 bases and J dropped 2; count of bases not matched to a gene: 3.